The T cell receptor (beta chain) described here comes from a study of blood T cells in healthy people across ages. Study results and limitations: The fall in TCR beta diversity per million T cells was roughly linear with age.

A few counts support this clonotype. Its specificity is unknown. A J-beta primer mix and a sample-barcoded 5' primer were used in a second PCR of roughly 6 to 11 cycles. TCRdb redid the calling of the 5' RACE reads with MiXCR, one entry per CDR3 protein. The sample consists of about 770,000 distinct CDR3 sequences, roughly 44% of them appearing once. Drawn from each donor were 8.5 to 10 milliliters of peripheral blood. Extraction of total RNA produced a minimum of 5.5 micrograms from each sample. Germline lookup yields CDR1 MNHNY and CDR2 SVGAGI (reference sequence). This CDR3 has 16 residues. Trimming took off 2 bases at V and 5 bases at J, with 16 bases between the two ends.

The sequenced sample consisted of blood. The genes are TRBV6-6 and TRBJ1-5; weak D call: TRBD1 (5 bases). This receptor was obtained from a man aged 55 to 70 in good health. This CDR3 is CASSYGDPVNYQPQHF. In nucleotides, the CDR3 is TGTGCCAGCAGTTACGGGGACCCGGTCAACTATCAGCCCCAGCATTTT.